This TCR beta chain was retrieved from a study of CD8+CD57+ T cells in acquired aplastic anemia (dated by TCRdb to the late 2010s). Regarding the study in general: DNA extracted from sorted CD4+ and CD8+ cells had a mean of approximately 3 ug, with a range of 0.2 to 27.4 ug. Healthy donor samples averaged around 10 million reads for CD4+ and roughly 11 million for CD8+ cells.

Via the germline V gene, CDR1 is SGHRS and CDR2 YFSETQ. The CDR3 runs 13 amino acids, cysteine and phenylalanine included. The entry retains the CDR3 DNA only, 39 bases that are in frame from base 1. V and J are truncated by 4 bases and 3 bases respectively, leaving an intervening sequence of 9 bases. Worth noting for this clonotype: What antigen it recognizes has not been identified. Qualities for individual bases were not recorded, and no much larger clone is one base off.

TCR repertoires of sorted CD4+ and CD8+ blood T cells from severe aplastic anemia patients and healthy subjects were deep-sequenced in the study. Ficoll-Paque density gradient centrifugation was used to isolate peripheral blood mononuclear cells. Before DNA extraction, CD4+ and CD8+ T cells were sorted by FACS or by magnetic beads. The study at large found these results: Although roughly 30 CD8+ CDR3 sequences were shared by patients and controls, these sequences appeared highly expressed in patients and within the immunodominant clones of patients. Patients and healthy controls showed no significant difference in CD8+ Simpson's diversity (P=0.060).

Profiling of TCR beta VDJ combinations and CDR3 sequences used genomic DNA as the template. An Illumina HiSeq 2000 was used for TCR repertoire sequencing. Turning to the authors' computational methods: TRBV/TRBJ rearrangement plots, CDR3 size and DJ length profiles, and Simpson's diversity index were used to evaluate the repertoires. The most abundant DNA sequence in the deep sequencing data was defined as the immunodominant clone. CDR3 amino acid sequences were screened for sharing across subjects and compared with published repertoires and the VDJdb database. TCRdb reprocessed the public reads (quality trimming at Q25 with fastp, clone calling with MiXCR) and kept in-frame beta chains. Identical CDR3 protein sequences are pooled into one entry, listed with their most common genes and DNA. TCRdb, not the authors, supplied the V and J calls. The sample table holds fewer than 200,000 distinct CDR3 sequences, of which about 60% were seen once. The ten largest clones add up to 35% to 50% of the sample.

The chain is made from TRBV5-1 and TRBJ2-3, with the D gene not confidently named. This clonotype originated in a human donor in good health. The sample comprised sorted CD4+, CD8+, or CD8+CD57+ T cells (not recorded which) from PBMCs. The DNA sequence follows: TGCGCCAGCAGCACCCCGGGTACAGATACGCAGTATTTT. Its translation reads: CASSTPGTDTQYF.